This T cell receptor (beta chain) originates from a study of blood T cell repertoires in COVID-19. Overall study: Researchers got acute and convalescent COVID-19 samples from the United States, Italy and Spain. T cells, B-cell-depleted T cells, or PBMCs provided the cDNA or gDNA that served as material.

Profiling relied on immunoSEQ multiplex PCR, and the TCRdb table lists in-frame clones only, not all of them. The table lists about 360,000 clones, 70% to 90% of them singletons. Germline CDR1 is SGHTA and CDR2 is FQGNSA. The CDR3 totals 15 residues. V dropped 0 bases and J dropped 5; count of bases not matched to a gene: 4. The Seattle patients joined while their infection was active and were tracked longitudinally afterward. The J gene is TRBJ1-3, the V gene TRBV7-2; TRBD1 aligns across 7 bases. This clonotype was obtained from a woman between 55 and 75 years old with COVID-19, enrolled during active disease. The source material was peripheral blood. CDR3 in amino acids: CASSLAVGGRNTIYF. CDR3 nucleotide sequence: TGTGCCAGCAGCTTAGCGGTAGGGGGCCGAAACACCATATATTTT.